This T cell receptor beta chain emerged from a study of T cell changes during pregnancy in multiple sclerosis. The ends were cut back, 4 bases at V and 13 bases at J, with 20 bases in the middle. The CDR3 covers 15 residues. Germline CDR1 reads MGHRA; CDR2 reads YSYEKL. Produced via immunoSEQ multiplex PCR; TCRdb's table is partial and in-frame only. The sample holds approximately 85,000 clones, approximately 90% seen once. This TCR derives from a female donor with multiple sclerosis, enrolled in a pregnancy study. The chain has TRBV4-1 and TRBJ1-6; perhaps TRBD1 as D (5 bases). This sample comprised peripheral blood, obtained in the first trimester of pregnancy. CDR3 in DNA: TGCGCCAGCAGCCGGGAGGACACTGATATATCTCCCCTCCACTTT. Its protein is CASSREDTDISPLHF.